The 25 T cell receptor beta chains reported below all come from one sample, sequenced in a study of blood T cell repertoires in COVID-19. Generated by immunoSEQ multiplex PCR, the TCRdb table keeps only in-frame clones and is missing some. The sample records roughly 290,000 clones, around 85% being singletons. The sequencing sample was made of PBMCs or T cells enriched from blood (not recorded which). The receptors were gathered from a woman aged 25 to 45 who had recovered from COVID-19.

The chain uses TRBV6-5 and TRBJ2-1, with D tentatively TRBD2 (7 bases). Germline V gene lookup returns CDR1 MNHEY and CDR2 SVGAGI. This CDR3 contains 16 residues. Trimming took 0 bases from V and 7 from J, leaving 16 bases between them. As DNA, the CDR3 is TGTGCCAGCAGTTACTCGTGGGAGGGGGGGGGTAATGAGCAGTTCTTC. This translates into CASSYSWEGGGNEQFF.

V usage is TRBV19 and J usage is TRBJ2-2; 14 bases match TRBD2. The CDR3 loop spans 20 amino acids. CDR1 is LNHDA, CDR2 SQIVND, per germline (reference sequence). V gave up 5 bases and J gave up 6 bases; unmatched junction bases: 17. CDR3 in DNA: TGTGCCAGTAGTCTATATGGGCCCCAGACTAGCGGGAGGGCAGCCGGGGAGCTGTTTTTT. Encoded protein: CASSLYGPQTSGRAAGELFF.

This sequence joins TRBV28 and TRBJ1-5; 7 bases line up with TRBD1. Germline lookup yields CDR1 MDHEN and CDR2 SYDVKM. V lost 3 bases to trimming and J lost 0 bases; unmatched junction nucleotides: 8. The CDR3 runs 17 residues. CDR3 loop: CASSFPVRGDSNQPQHF. The CDR3 DNA sequence: TGTGCCAGCAGTTTCCCGGTCAGGGGGGATAGCAATCAGCCCCAGCATTTT.

The chain couples TRBV5-1 to TRBJ2-7, with 7 bases matching TRBD1. This CDR3 is built from 13 residues. The ends lost 4 bases at V and 4 bases at J; junction bases unmatched: 5. In germline, CDR1 is SGHRS, CDR2 YFSETQ. The CDR3 nucleotides are TGCGCCAGCAGCAGGGACAGAATGTACGAGCAGTACTTC. Translating gives CASSRDRMYEQYF.

The chain is built from TRBV7-9 and TRBJ2-1; 8 nucleotides align to TRBD2. V gave up 6 bases and J gave up 7 bases; unmatched junction bases: 14. The CDR3 totals 16 residues. Germline values: CDR1 SEHNR, CDR2 FQNEAQ (reference sequence). The CDR3 region is CASRWGSGTVVNEQFF. The DNA of the CDR3 is TGTGCCAGCAGGTGGGGTAGCGGGACGGTGGTTAATGAGCAGTTCTTC.

V and J are TRBV5-8 and TRBJ2-7, with 10 bases identical to TRBD2. The CDR3 is 14 residues long. V shed 3 bases, J shed 3 bases, and the junction held 3 bases outside the gene matches. CDR1 is SGHTS, CDR2 YDEGEE, per germline. The CDR3 loop is CASSSWTSGYEQYF. CDR3 coding DNA: TGTGCCAGCAGCTCCTGGACTAGCGGCTACGAGCAGTACTTC.

This rearrangement joins TRBV6-1 to TRBJ1-6; TRBD1 agrees at 8 bases. V was clipped by 4 bases and J by 5 bases; unmatched bases: 7. CDR3 length: 16 amino acids. The germline CDR1 and CDR2 sequences are MNHNS and SASEGT. The CDR3 sequence is CASSGGQGRDNSPLHF. Written as DNA, the CDR3 is TGTGCCAGCAGTGGAGGACAGGGAAGGGATAATTCACCCCTCCACTTT.

The chain combines TRBV4-1 with TRBJ2-2, with 14 bases identical to TRBD2. The CDR3 totals 17 residues. Germline CDR1 and CDR2: MGHRA and YSYEKL. Trimming at V came to 4 bases and at J to 7 bases, leaving 8 bases not matched to a gene. The CDR3 sequence is CASSLNPGLAGVGELFF. CDR3 coding DNA: TGCGCCAGCAGCCTAAACCCGGGACTAGCGGGGGTCGGGGAGCTGTTTTTT.

The CDR3 loop reads CASSPGQGAYEQYF. CDR3 coding DNA: TGTGCCAGCAGCCCGGGACAGGGGGCCTACGAGCAGTACTTC. The chain joins TRBV5-4 to TRBJ2-7; 11 bases are a match to TRBD1. J was trimmed by 2 bases and V by 4 bases; bases with no gene match: 2. This CDR3 is built from 14 residues. CDR1 is SGHNT and CDR2 is YYREEE in the germline V gene (reference sequence).

The chain recombines TRBV6-5 with TRBJ2-5, with 7 bases matching TRBD1. V lost 7 bases, J lost 1 base, and 9 bases stayed unmatched. The germline gives CDR1 MNHEY, CDR2 SVGAGI. The CDR3 runs 15 residues. The CDR3 DNA is TGTGCCAGCACACGGACAGGAAACATCCAAGAGACCCAGTACTTC. Amino acid sequence: CASTRTGNIQETQYF.

This chain joins TRBV5-6 and TRBJ1-2, with 8 bases lining up with TRBD1. Trimming took 3 bases from V and 1 from J; bases not matched to a gene: 14. The CDR3 consists of 18 residues. CDR1 is SGHDT and CDR2 is YYEEEE in the germline V gene. For the CDR3, the DNA is TGTGCCAGCAGCTCGTCCTCCGGACAGGGAAGGATTAACTATGGCTACACCTTC. As protein: CASSSSSGQGRINYGYTF. The full variable domain, rest sourced from reference TRBV5-6 and TRBJ1-2, is DAGVTQSPTHLIKTRGQQVTLRCSPKSGHDTVSWYQQALGQGPQFIFQYYEEEERQRGNFPDRFSGHQFPNYSSELNVNALLLGDSALYLCASSSSSGQGRINYGYTFGSGTRLTVV.

The chain is built from TRBV6-2 or TRBV6-3 and TRBJ1-1; a weak D match, TRBD1 (5 bases). Per germline, CDR1 MNHEY and CDR2 SVGEGT. V shed 5 bases and J shed 0 bases, with 10 bases lying between them. The CDR3 runs to 14 residues. The DNA for the CDR3 is TGTGCCAGCAGTACCTGGGGGGTGAACACTGAAGCTTTCTTT. Translated, it gives CASSTWGVNTEAFF.

The chain employs TRBV9 and TRBJ1-1; weak D call: TRBD1 (5 bases). Germline V gives CDR1 SGDLS, CDR2 YYNGEE. V shed 2 bases and J shed 4 bases, with 9 bases lying between them. CDR3 length equals 13 residues. CDR3 loop: CASSVGGSTEAFF. CDR3 in DNA: TGTGCCAGCAGCGTGGGGGGGAGCACTGAAGCTTTCTTT.

CDR3 protein: CASSYGDRVSLAFF. CDR3 nucleotides: TGTGCCAGCAGTTACGGGGACAGGGTTTCTTTGGCTTTCTTT. The chain has TRBV6-2 or TRBV6-3 and TRBJ1-1; 9 bases agree with TRBD1. CDR3 length equals 14 residues. The V and J ends lost 2 bases and 11 bases, in that order; junction bases with no gene match: 9. In germline, CDR1 is MNHEY, CDR2 SVGEGT.

This chain links TRBV9 with TRBJ2-3; 11 positions agree with TRBD2. V trimming: 0 bases; J trimming: 5 bases; junction bases outside the gene matches: 5. This CDR3 spans 16 amino acids. The germline CDR1 and CDR2 sequences are SGDLS and YYNGEE. The CDR3 DNA follows: TGTGCCAGCAGCGTAGTAGCGGGGGGGAGGATAGATACGCAGTATTTT. This codes for CASSVVAGGRIDTQYF.

The CDR3: CATSDMDRGHTGELFF. In DNA form, the CDR3 reads TGTGCCACCAGTGATATGGACAGGGGGCACACCGGGGAGCTGTTTTTT. V is TRBV24-1 and J is TRBJ2-2; TRBD1 matches at 11 bases. Germline V gene sequence: CDR1 KGHDR, CDR2 SFDVKD. J lost 3 bases, V lost 3 bases, and 2 bases had no gene match. The CDR3 is made up of 16 amino acids.

This clone has more than one count but fewer than ten. This chain uses TRBV7-2 with TRBJ2-7; possible D gene TRBD2, 5 bases. This CDR3 has 14 amino acids. Trimming cost V 2 bases and J 1 base, with 9 bases left between them. Germline V gene lookup returns CDR1 SGHTA and CDR2 FQGNSA. The CDR3: CASSLSPGSYEQYF. The CDR3 DNA reads as TGTGCCAGCAGCTTATCTCCGGGATCCTACGAGCAGTACTTC.

The gene calls are TRBV11-2 and TRBJ2-5; TRBD1 matches at 9 bases. This CDR3 has 14 residues. Per the germline V gene, CDR1 is SGHAT and CDR2 is FQNNGV. With V trimmed by 8 bases and J by 5 bases, 9 bases remained unmatched. This CDR3 is CASGTGTGRETQYF. The CDR3 nucleotides read TGTGCCAGCGGAACCGGGACAGGGCGCGAGACCCAGTACTTC.

The chain couples TRBV3-1 (or the pseudogene TRBV3-2) to TRBJ2-1; 7 bases align to TRBD2. Germline V gene lookup returns CDR1 LGHDT and CDR2 YNNKEL (reference sequence). V trimming: 1 base; J trimming: 6 bases; junction bases outside the gene matches: 3. This CDR3 comprises 14 residues. The DNA for the CDR3 is TGTGCCAGCAGCCAAGGGGGACTAACCAATGAGCAGTTCTTC. It translates to CASSQGGLTNEQFF.

Many counts were recorded for this clone. This chain uses TRBV3-1 (or the pseudogene TRBV3-2) with TRBJ2-2; 7 bases are shared with TRBD2. With 7 bases clipped from V and 5 bases from J, the junction kept 1 base outside the gene matches. Germline assignment: CDR1 LGHDT and CDR2 YNNKEL (reference sequence). This CDR3 spans 12 amino acids. The DNA of the CDR3 is TGTGCCAGCATGCGGGGGACCGGGGAGCTGTTTTTT. It specifies CASMRGTGELFF.

The V and J genes are TRBV29-1 and TRBJ1-3; the match to TRBD1 covers 7 bases. The CDR3 runs to 13 residues. Germline loops: CDR1 SQVTM, CDR2 ANQGSEA. J gave up 4 bases and V 2 bases, and 2 bases lay outside the gene matches. The CDR3 loop is CSVERDSGNTIYF. The CDR3 region has the DNA TGCAGCGTTGAAAGGGACAGCGGAAACACCATATATTTT. Complete variable domain (other parts from reference TRBV29-1 and TRBJ1-3): SAVISQKPSRDICQRGTSLTIQCQVDSQVTMMFWYRQQPGQSLTLIATANQGSEATYESGFVIDKFPISRPNLTFSTLTVSNMSPEDSSIYLCSVERDSGNTIYFGEGSWLTVV.

The V and J genes are TRBV6-5 and TRBJ1-2; D is uncertain. The CDR3 totals 15 residues. Trimming shortened V by 0 bases and J by 5 bases, and 13 bases separated the two germline ends. Looked up from germline, CDR1 is MNHEY and CDR2 is SVGAGI. CDR3 amino acids: CASSYSAEGGYGYTF. The CDR3 DNA is TGTGCCAGCAGTTACTCGGCAGAGGGCGGATATGGCTACACCTTC.

V and J are TRBV5-1 and TRBJ2-7; weak D call: TRBD2 (6 bases). Trimming cost V 2 bases and J 4 bases, with 13 bases left between them. Germline CDR1 is SGHRS and CDR2 is YFSETQ. There are 14 residues in the CDR3. Here the CDR3 DNA reads TGCGCCAGCAGCTTCCGCGGGGACGGATACGAGCAGTACTTC. Its protein product is CASSFRGDGYEQYF.

CDR3 protein: CASSQGMGANVLTF. In DNA, the CDR3 is TGTGCCAGCAGCCAGGGGATGGGGGCCAACGTCCTGACTTTC. The V call is TRBV28, the J call TRBJ2-6; TRBD1 is a possible D gene (6 bases). CDR3 length: 14 amino acids. Germline loops: CDR1 MDHEN, CDR2 SYDVKM. The V end was cut by 6 bases, the J end by 4 bases, with 10 bases between.

The gene calls are TRBV28 and TRBJ1-2; TRBD1 matches 9 bases. The CDR3 contains 16 residues. With V trimmed by 1 base and J by 8 bases, 11 bases remained unmatched. Germline CDR1 is MDHEN and CDR2 is SYDVKM. CDR3 coding DNA: TGTGCCAGCAGTTTATCCCAGGGACAGGGATTGAGGGGCTACACCTTC. Amino acids: CASSLSQGQGLRGYTF.